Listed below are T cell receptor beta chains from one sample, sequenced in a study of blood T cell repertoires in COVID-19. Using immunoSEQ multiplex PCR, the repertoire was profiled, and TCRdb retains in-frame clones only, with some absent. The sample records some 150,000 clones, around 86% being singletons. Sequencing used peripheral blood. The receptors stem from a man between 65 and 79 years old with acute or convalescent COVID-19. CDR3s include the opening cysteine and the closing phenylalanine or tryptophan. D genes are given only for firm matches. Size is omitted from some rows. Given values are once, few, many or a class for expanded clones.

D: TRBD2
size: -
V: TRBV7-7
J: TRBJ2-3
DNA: TGTGCTAGCAGCTCCCAACCCTTCGGGGGGGGCACAGATACGCAGTATTTT
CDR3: CASSSQPFGGGTDTQYF

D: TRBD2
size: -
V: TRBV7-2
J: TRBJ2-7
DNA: TGTGCCAGCAGCCCCAGCGGGGGGGACGTATACGAGCAGTACTTC
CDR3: CASSPSGGDVYEQYF

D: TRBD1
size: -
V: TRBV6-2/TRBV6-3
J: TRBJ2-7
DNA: TGTGCCAGCAGCCCCCCGGGACAGGAGAGCTACGAGCAGTACTTC
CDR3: CASSPPGQESYEQYF

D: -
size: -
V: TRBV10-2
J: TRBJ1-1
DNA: TGCGCCAGCAGTCAGGGTAGTGGCACTGAAGCTTTCTTT
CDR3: CASSQGSGTEAFF

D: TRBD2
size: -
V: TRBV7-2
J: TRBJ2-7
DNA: TGTGCCAGCAGCAAGATAAGGACTAGCGGGAGGCTCATCGAGCAGTACTTC
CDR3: CASSKIRTSGRLIEQYF

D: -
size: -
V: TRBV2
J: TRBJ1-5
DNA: TGTGCCAGCAGTGGAGGGTTTGATCAGCCCCAGCATTTT
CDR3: CASSGGFDQPQHF

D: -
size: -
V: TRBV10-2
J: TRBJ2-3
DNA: TGCGCCAGCAGTGTCTTCGCGGATACGCAGTATTTT
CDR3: CASSVFADTQYF

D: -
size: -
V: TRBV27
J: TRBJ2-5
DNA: TGTGCCAGCAGTTTATCGTGGACAGTTCAAGAGACCCAGTACTTC
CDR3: CASSLSWTVQETQYF

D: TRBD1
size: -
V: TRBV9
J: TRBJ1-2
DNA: TGTGCCAGCAGCCAAAGACAGGGGCTCGAAGGCATCCTTTATGGCTACACCTTC
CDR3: CASSQRQGLEGILYGYTF

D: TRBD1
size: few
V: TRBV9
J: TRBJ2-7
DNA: TGTGCCAGCAGCCCTAGACAGGGGTATAACGAGCAGTACTTC
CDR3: CASSPRQGYNEQYF

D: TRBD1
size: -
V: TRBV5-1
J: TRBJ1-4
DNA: TGCGCCAGCAGCTTCAGGACAGGCGATAATGAAAAACTGTTTTTT
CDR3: CASSFRTGDNEKLFF

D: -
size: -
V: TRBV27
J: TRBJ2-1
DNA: TGTGCCAGCAGTTTATCCCCAGGGGTGTTCTACAATGAGCAGTTCTTC
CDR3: CASSLSPGVFYNEQFF

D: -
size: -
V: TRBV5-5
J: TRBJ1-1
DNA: TGTGCCAGCAGCTCCGTGGGAAAGGCGGGGAACACTGAAGCTTTCTTT
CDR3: CASSSVGKAGNTEAFF

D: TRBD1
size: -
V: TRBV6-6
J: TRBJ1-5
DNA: TGTGCCAGCAGTCCACCCTCAGGGGGTGGACAGCCCCAGCATTTT
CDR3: CASSPPSGGGQPQHF

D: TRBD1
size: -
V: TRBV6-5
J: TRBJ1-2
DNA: TGTGCCAGCAGGCCCACAGGGGTTTCTAACTATGGCTACACCTTC
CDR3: CASRPTGVSNYGYTF

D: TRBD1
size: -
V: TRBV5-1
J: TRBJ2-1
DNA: TGCGCCAGCAGCTTGCAGGGGGTAAGTGAGCAGTTCTTC
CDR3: CASSLQGVSEQFF

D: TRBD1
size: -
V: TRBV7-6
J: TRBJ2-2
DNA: TGTGCCAGCACCGTCTGGGACAGCGCGAACACCGGGGAGCTGTTTTTT
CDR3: CASTVWDSANTGELFF

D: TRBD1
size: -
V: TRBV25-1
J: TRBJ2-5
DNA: TGTGCCAGCAGTCCCCCCGGGACAGGGTCAGAGACCCAGTACTTC
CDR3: CASSPPGTGSETQYF

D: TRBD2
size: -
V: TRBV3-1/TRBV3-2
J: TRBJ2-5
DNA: TGTGCCAGCAGCCGGGGACTAGCGGGTAGGGGAGAGACCCAGTACTTC
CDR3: CASSRGLAGRGETQYF

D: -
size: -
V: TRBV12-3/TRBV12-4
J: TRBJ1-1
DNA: TGTGCCAGCAGTCTCCCCGGGAACACTGAAGCTTTCTTT
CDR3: CASSLPGNTEAFF

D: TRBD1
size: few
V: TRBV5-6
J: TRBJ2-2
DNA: TGTGCCAGCAGCCCGATGGACAGGTCGGCCACCGGGGAGCTGTTTTTT
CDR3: CASSPMDRSATGELFF

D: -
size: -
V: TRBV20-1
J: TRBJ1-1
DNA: TGCAGTGCCGTTGACGGAGTTAAAGCTTTCTTT
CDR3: CSAVDGVKAFF

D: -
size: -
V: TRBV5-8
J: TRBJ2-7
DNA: TGTGCCAGCAGCCTGACAGGAATCACCTCCTACGAGCAGTACTTC
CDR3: CASSLTGITSYEQYF